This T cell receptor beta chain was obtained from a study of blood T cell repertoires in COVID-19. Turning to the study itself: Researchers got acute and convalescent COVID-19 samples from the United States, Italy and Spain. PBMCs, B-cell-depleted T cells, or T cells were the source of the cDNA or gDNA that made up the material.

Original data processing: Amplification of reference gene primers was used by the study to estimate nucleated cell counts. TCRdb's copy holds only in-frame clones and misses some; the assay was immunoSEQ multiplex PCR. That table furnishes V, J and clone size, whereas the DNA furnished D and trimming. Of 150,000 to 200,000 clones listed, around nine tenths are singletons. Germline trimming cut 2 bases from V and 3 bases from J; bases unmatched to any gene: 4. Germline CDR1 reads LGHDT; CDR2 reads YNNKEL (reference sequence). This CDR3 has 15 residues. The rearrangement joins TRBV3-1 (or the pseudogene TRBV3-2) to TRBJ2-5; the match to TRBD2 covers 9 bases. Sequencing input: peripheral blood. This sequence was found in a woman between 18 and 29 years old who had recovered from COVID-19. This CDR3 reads CASSQRSGGKETQYF. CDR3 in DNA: TGTGCCAGCAGCCAACGTAGCGGGGGTAAAGAGACCCAGTACTTC.